A single sample gave rise to the 20 T cell receptor beta chains below, sequenced in a study of post-analysis software for immune sequencing data. The antigens of these receptors remain unknown. TCR beta cDNA libraries included unique molecular identifiers. TCRdb independently ran MiXCR on the PCR reads; one entry per CDR3 protein. The table records about 560,000 distinct CDR3 sequences, around 40% of them present only once. The study's findings and limits: Five or six TRBV segments, TRBV5-6, TRBV5-1 and TRBV20-1 among them, were found more frequent in patients than controls.

Sequencing was performed on blood. Receptor source: a girl between 5 and 17 years old with multiple sclerosis.

The rearrangement joins TRBV5-1 to TRBJ1-1; D perhaps matches TRBD1 (5 bases). The length of the CDR3 is 14 residues. Germline loops: CDR1 SGHRS, CDR2 YFSETQ. Between the trimmed V and J ends, which lost 4 bases and 1 base, there was a span of 11 bases. This chain's CDR3 is CASSAVTGNTEAFF. DNA of the CDR3: TGCGCCAGCAGCGCCGTCACAGGGAACACTGAAGCTTTCTTT.

The V call is TRBV5-1, the J call TRBJ1-2, with TRBD1 matching over 7 bases. The germline V gene encodes CDR1 SGHRS and CDR2 YFSETQ. There are 13 residues in the CDR3. V lost 7 bases and J lost 8; bases outside the gene matches: 11. The chain's CDR3 is CASGDRVTEGYTF. The CDR3 region has the DNA TGCGCCAGCGGAGACAGGGTTACAGAAGGCTACACCTTC.

This clonotype was counted only a few times. The chain combines TRBV29-1 with TRBJ1-2; 8 bases map to TRBD1. Per the germline V gene, CDR1 is SQVTM and CDR2 is ANQGSEA. CDR3 length: 11 amino acids. J gave up 8 bases and V 7 bases, and 6 bases lay outside the gene matches. The chain's CDR3 is CSGQGAGGYTF. The CDR3 bases are TGCAGCGGGCAGGGGGCCGGCGGCTACACCTTC.

The DNA for the CDR3 is TGTGCCAGCAGCCAAGAAGGGGGGACAGGTCTGAAGTTCTTC. This sequence encodes CASSQEGGTGLKFF. The chain is built from TRBV3-1 and TRBJ2-1; 8 nucleotides line up with TRBD1. Germline V lookup: CDR1 LGHDT, CDR2 YNNKEL (reference sequence). J was trimmed by 14 bases and V by 0 bases; bases with no gene match: 9. CDR3 length equals 14 residues.

This sequence joins TRBV12-3 or TRBV12-4 and TRBJ1-5; D is unresolved. The CDR3 length is 14 residues. V lost 7 bases and J lost 1, with 11 bases in between. The CDR3 protein is CASNDGFSNQPQHF. CDR3 sequence (DNA): TGTGCCAGCAACGACGGATTCAGCAATCAGCCCCAGCATTTT.

The genes are TRBV12-3 or TRBV12-4 and TRBJ1-1; a possible D gene is TRBD1 (5 bases). CDR3 length: 14 amino acids. The ends were cut back, 3 bases at V and 10 bases at J, with 18 bases in the middle. The CDR3 bases are TGTGCCAGCAGTTTGGGTCAGGGCGGGATAAGAGCTTTCTTT. Encoded protein: CASSLGQGGIRAFF.

This clonotype appeared a single time. The chain employs TRBV28 and TRBJ1-5; 7 bases map to TRBD1. With 4 bases clipped from V and 4 bases from J, the junction kept 10 bases outside the gene matches. Germline CDR1 reads MDHEN; CDR2 reads SYDVKM. The CDR3 sequence is 16 residues long. The CDR3 reads CASSSPAGQQNQPQHF. The CDR3 bases are TGTGCCAGCAGTTCCCCCGCGGGACAGCAGAATCAGCCCCAGCATTTT. Filled out from reference TRBV28 and TRBJ1-5, the complete variable domain reads DVKVTQSSRYLVKRTGEKVFLECVQDMDHENMFWYRQDPGLGLRLIYFSYDVKMKEKGDIPEGYSVSREKKERFSLILESASTNQTSMYLCASSSPAGQQNQPQHFGDGTRLSIL.

The gene calls are TRBV20-1 and TRBJ2-5; 7 nucleotides match TRBD2. J gave up 7 bases and V 2 bases, and 7 bases lay outside the gene matches. CDR3 size: 13 residues. Germline V gene sequence: CDR1 DFQATT, CDR2 SNEGSKA (reference sequence). This chain's CDR3 is CSARKAGEVTQYF. The CDR3 DNA follows: TGCAGTGCTAGAAAGGCGGGGGAGGTGACCCAGTACTTC.

This clonotype was detected a few times. This rearrangement joins TRBV10-3 to TRBJ1-2, with D possibly matching TRBD1 (6 bases). Germline loops: CDR1 ENHRY, CDR2 SYGVKD. Trimming stripped 0 bases from V and 10 bases from J, with 12 bases between. This CDR3 has 13 amino acids. The DNA of the CDR3 is TGTGCCATCAGTGAGTCTCAGGGGAGATCCTACACCTTC. Its translation: CAISESQGRSYTF.

In its sample, this clonotype was seen a few times. The chain carries TRBV5-1 and TRBJ2-4; D unclear. In germline, CDR1 is SGHRS, CDR2 YFSETQ. V lost 0 bases and J lost 2, with 9 bases in between. The CDR3 consists of 15 residues. This chain's CDR3 is CASSLGVTTKNIQYF. DNA of the CDR3: TGCGCCAGCAGCTTGGGAGTTACAACCAAAAACATTCAGTACTTC. Variable domain in full (rest from reference TRBV5-1 and TRBJ2-4): KAGVTQTPRYLIKTRGQQVTLSCSPISGHRSVSWYQQTPGQGLQFLFEYFSETQRNKGNFPGRFSGRQFSNSRSEMNVSTLELGDSALYLCASSLGVTTKNIQYFGAGTRLSVL.

The gene calls are TRBV12-3 or TRBV12-4 and TRBJ2-3; possibly TRBD1 or TRBD2 for D (5 bases each). The CDR3 covers 15 residues. V dropped 0 bases and J dropped 2 bases, with 9 bases sitting between them. CDR3 region: CASSLARDPTDTQYF. The CDR3 bases are TGTGCCAGCAGTTTAGCCAGGGACCCCACAGATACGCAGTATTTT.

The chain recombines TRBV5-1 with TRBJ2-3; D gene unclear. V dropped 0 bases and J dropped 3 bases, with 11 bases sitting between them. The germline gives CDR1 SGHRS, CDR2 YFSETQ. The CDR3 totals 15 residues. CDR3 DNA: TGCGCCAGCAGCTTGGGGATAGTTGTAACAGATACGCAGTATTTT. This gives the protein CASSLGIVVTDTQYF.

This clonotype was counted only a few times. V is TRBV7-9 and J is TRBJ2-2; D could derive from TRBD1 or TRBD2 (5 bases each). The germline V gene has CDR1 SEHNR and CDR2 FQNEAQ (reference sequence). CDR3 size: 12 residues. V gave up 8 bases and J gave up 4 bases, with 8 bases separating them. The CDR3 is CASPGTTGELFF. CDR3 in DNA: TGTGCCAGCCCGGGGACCACCGGGGAGCTGTTTTTT.

This rearrangement joins TRBV3-1 to TRBJ2-7, with D possibly TRBD1 on 6 matching bases. CDR1 is LGHDT, CDR2 YNNKEL, per germline (reference sequence). The CDR3 length is 15 residues. V was cut by 0 bases and J by 3 bases, with 12 bases left in between. The CDR3 nucleotides are TGTGCCAGCAGCCAAGATCGGGACACGCTCTACGAGCAGTACTTC. Protein product: CASSQDRDTLYEQYF.

The J gene is TRBJ2-6, the V gene TRBV4-2; 8 nucleotides agree with TRBD2. The CDR3 length is 15 residues. The J segment lost 3 bases and the V segment lost 5 bases, leaving 3 bases of the junction unmatched. Germline V lookup: CDR1 LGHNA, CDR2 YNFKEQ. The CDR3 region has the DNA TGTGCCAGCAGCGTACTAGCGGATGGGGCCAACGTCCTGACTTTC. It translates to CASSVLADGANVLTF.

This clonotype occurred a few times. The CDR3 protein is CASSPTGTLNTGELFF. The CDR3 region has the DNA TGTGCTAGCTCTCCTACCGGGACACTGAACACCGGGGAGCTGTTTTTT. This chain connects TRBV12-5 to TRBJ2-2, with D possibly being TRBD1 (6 bases). Germline V lookup: CDR1 LGHNT, CDR2 FRNRAP. This CDR3 has 16 amino acids. Between the trimmed V and J ends, which lost 9 bases and 1 base, there was a span of 18 bases.

This clonotype was seen only a few times. The chain employs TRBV7-9 and TRBJ2-7, with D uncertain. The V end was cut by 6 bases, the J end by 0 bases, with 6 bases between. This CDR3 has 12 residues. Per the germline V gene, CDR1 is SEHNR and CDR2 is FQNEAQ (reference sequence). The CDR3 loop is CASRRSSYEQYF. In DNA form, the CDR3 reads TGTGCCAGCAGGAGGAGCTCCTACGAGCAGTACTTC.

The V gene is TRBV4-1, the J gene TRBJ2-1; 8 nucleotides match TRBD2. Trimming removed 1 base from V and 5 bases from J; junction bases left unmatched: 7. CDR3 length: 16 residues. CDR1 is MGHRA, CDR2 YSYEKL, per germline. CDR3 sequence reads: CASSQVGLAGHNEQFF. CDR3 coding DNA: TGCGCCAGCAGCCAAGTAGGGCTAGCGGGTCACAATGAGCAGTTCTTC.

This chain connects TRBV5-6 to TRBJ2-7, with a weak D call TRBD1 (6 bases). The CDR3 consists of 14 residues. Trimming stripped 0 bases from V and 5 bases from J, with 12 bases between. CDR1 is SGHDT, CDR2 YYEEEE, per germline. CDR3 in amino acids: CASSLGAGVHEQYF. The CDR3 nucleotides read TGTGCCAGCAGCTTGGGGGCAGGGGTACACGAGCAGTACTTC.

The CDR3 nucleotides read TGTGCCAGCAGTTTAGGATCTGCCAGGTTAACCTACGAGCAGTACTTC. Its translation is CASSLGSARLTYEQYF. The chain uses TRBV12-3 or TRBV12-4 and TRBJ2-7, with D uncertain. Trimming shortened V by 1 base and J by 2 bases, and 15 bases separated the two germline ends. CDR3 length equals 16 residues.